This T cell receptor (beta chain) was sequenced during a study of cytomegalovirus exposure and HLA in healthy donors. Primers included in the PCR were 60 Vbeta and 13 Jbeta primers. The table came from immunoSEQ multiplex PCR; TCRdb's copy has only in-frame clones and leaves some out. Among approximately 22,000 clones listed, around 77% were seen once. Sequences were obtained from PBMCs. The receptor was isolated from a man between 60 and 75 years old in good health and CMV-seronegative.

The CDR3 sequence is CASSPVNRGSGNQPQHF. CDR3 sequence (DNA): TGTGCCAGCTCACCGGTAAATCGGGGGTCTGGGAATCAGCCCCAGCATTTT. This sequence joins TRBV18 and TRBJ1-5; weak D call: TRBD1 (5 bases). V was pared by 3 bases and J by 4 bases, with 19 bases between. Germline CDR1 is KGHSH and CDR2 is LQKENI. This CDR3 has 17 residues. The full variable domain, completed using reference TRBV18 and TRBJ1-5, is NAGVMQNPRHLVRRRGQEARLRCSPMKGHSHVYWYRQLPEEGLKFMVYLQKENIIDESGMPKERFSAEFPKEGPSILRIQQVVRGDSAAYFCASSPVNRGSGNQPQHFGDGTRLSIL.